The rows below give T cell receptor beta chains drawn from one sample of a study of shared clonotypes between healthy human individuals. Libraries were prepared by immunoSEQ multiplex PCR; TCRdb keeps only in-frame clonotypes and omits some of them. The repertoire holds some 450,000 clones, roughly three quarters seen once, with approximately 12% in the top ten. Sequencing was done on a sample of PBMCs. The receptors come from a woman in her thirties or forties in good health. Some clones in this sample may be carry-over from other donors' samples. The conserved cysteine and the conserved F or W are not part of the CDR3 here. Fields, in order: J gene, clone size, V gene, D gene, CDR3 protein. D genes are given only for firm matches. Clone size is shown for a subset of rows, as once, few, many or a class of expanded clone.

TRBJ1-4,-,TRBV28,-,ASSLRGGATNEKLF
TRBJ2-2,-,TRBV11-3,-,ASSFRDGGELF
TRBJ2-2,-,TRBV4-1,-,ASSQAGVGNTPTGELF
TRBJ2-5,-,TRBV9,-,ASQRGGDQETQY
TRBJ2-7,many,TRBV15,-,ATSRARTAGEQY
TRBJ2-5,-,TRBV5-1,-,ASSSRGALGETQY
TRBJ1-1,once,TRBV6-4,-,ASRNTGAGNTEAF
TRBJ2-1,-,TRBV18,-,ASSPLATLRIPF
TRBJ1-5,-,TRBV5-8,-,ASSFEGNQPQH
TRBJ1-2,few,TRBV27,-,ASSSKQGGSGGYT
TRBJ2-5,once,TRBV18,-,ASSPRPGVGTQY
TRBJ1-5,many,TRBV2,TRBD1,ASSLAGGAGQPQH
TRBJ2-2,-,TRBV28,-,ASRSTVAGELF
TRBJ2-3,-,TRBV5-1,TRBD2,ASSLSGTSGTDTQY
TRBJ2-3,-,TRBV5-1,TRBD1,ASSGGQRTDTQY
TRBJ2-1,-,TRBV5-4,TRBD2,ASSWTSGSYEQF
TRBJ2-1,once,TRBV5-6,TRBD2,ASSLPSGRMNEQF
TRBJ2-1,few,TRBV7-3,TRBD2,ASSLRGGRFREYNEQF
TRBJ2-3,-,TRBV19,TRBD2,ASMRREGLAGTQY
TRBJ1-4,few,TRBV4-1,-,ASSLNSGRNEKLF
TRBJ2-5,-,TRBV19,-,ASSRNGRRETQY
TRBJ2-5,-,TRBV2,TRBD1,ASTRTGDETQY
TRBJ1-6,few,TRBV5-1,TRBD1,ASSQDRGHYNSPLH
TRBJ2-5,few,TRBV5-6,TRBD1,ASSLTGVGQETQY
TRBJ1-1,-,TRBV6-6,-,ASRAGTEAF
TRBJ1-4,-,TRBV2,-,ASSERYPGGEKLF
TRBJ1-1,few,TRBV18,-,ASSPNRDTEAF
TRBJ2-1,-,TRBV28,-,ASSGRGPSYNEQF
TRBJ2-4,many,TRBV29-1,-,SVLLVGAKNIQY
TRBJ2-7,-,TRBV5-1,TRBD2,ASSLGLAGASYEQY
TRBJ1-1,-,TRBV29-1,TRBD1,SVAGTGYTEAF
TRBJ1-6,-,TRBV9,-,ASSGRSGPLH
TRBJ1-1,few,TRBV6-1,-,ASSEAQEGGTEAF
TRBJ1-5,-,TRBV7-6,TRBD1,ASSPGQGRNQPQH
TRBJ2-7,-,TRBV4-1,TRBD2,ASSPTSESSYEQY
TRBJ2-7,-,TRBV28,TRBD2,ASSLSASGIYEQY
TRBJ2-7,-,TRBV7-2,TRBD2,ASTFSGFSYEQY
TRBJ2-1,-,TRBV4-2,TRBD2,ASSQEGGLAEYNEQF
TRBJ2-7,once,TRBV5-4,-,ASSQDRAYSYEQY
TRBJ1-3,few,TRBV10-1,-,ASSESSSGNTIY
TRBJ1-4,-,TRBV9,TRBD1,ASTRTGGREKLF
TRBJ2-2,few,TRBV5-1,TRBD2,ASSWRLAGEATGELF
TRBJ2-7,-,TRBV15,-,ATSRDVGYEQY
TRBJ2-3,-,TRBV18,-,ASSRRLGESTDTQY
TRBJ1-1,-,TRBV6-5,-,ASSYGYKNTEAF